This entry is about one T cell receptor (beta chain). The sample is drawn from a study of blood T cells in healthy people across ages. Primed by a sample-barcoded 5' primer and a J-beta primer mix, a second PCR proceeded for about 6 to 11 cycles. Tagging of each cDNA molecule was performed by a template-switch adaptor with 12 random nucleotides. TCRdb ran MiXCR on the 5' RACE reads and lists one entry per CDR3 protein. The sample has more than 450,000 distinct CDR3 sequences; roughly a quarter are singletons. Germline trimming cut 2 bases from V and 10 bases from J; bases unmatched to any gene: 8. The CDR3 has 14 residues. The same data also contributed to another study, on T cells of mothers and their children. According to that study: Related and unrelated pairs show TCR recombination output that thymic selection shapes similarly. Versus unrelated pairs, overlap was slightly higher in related mother-child pairs, without reaching significance. The analysis detected no persistent microchimeric T cell clones.

The TCR originated in a boy aged 2 to 10 in good health. The chain is built from TRBV12-3 or TRBV12-4 and TRBJ2-1, with 7 bases that match TRBD2. The material sequenced was blood. The CDR3 is CASSLSGGSGEQFF. As DNA, the CDR3 is TGTGCCAGCAGTTTATCGGGCGGGAGCGGCGAGCAGTTCTTC.